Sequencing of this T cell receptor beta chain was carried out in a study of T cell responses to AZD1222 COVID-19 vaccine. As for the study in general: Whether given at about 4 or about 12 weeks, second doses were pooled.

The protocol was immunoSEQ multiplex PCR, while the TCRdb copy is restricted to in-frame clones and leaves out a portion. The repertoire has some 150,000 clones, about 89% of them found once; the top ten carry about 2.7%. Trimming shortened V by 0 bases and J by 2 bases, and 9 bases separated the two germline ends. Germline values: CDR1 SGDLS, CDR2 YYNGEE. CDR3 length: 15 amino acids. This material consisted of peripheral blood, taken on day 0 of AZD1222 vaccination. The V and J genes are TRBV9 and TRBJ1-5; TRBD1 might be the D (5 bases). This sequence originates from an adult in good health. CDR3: CASSVGGVRNQPQHF. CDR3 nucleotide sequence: TGTGCCAGCAGCGTAGGGGGGGTCCGCAATCAGCCCCAGCATTTT.